These 17 T cell receptor beta chains were sequenced from one sample in a study of shared clonotypes between healthy human individuals. Sequenced by immunoSEQ multiplex PCR; TCRdb stores in-frame clones only, minus some. The table records more than 600,000 clones, around 90% of them present only once. Positive CCR7 selection of CD45RO-negative cells yielded the naive CD8 cells, and terminally differentiated effector memory CD45RA+ cells were excluded. Sequenced: naive CD8+ T cells sorted from blood. The receptors were sampled from a man under 40 in good health.

This chain links TRBV9 with TRBJ2-7; D unclear. Between the trimmed V and J ends, which lost 0 bases and 1 base, there was a span of 8 bases. This CDR3 is built from 14 residues. CDR1 is SGDLS, CDR2 YYNGEE, per germline. The CDR3 region is CASSVVAGSYEQYF. The CDR3 DNA reads as TGTGCCAGCAGCGTAGTGGCAGGATCCTACGAGCAGTACTTC.

The rearrangement uses TRBV9 and TRBJ2-2; D might be TRBD2 (5 bases). Per germline, CDR1 SGDLS and CDR2 YYNGEE. The CDR3 has 15 residues. V dropped 0 bases and J dropped 5 bases, with 11 bases sitting between them. This CDR3 reads CASSVERAPTGELFF. The CDR3 bases are TGTGCCAGCAGCGTAGAGAGGGCCCCAACCGGGGAGCTGTTTTTT.

Only one count was recorded for this clone. This rearrangement joins TRBV29-1 to TRBJ1-4; D call uncertain. V shed 7 bases and J shed 4 bases, with 10 bases lying between them. This CDR3 is 12 amino acids long. Germline CDR1 SQVTM, CDR2 ANQGSEA. The CDR3 loop is CSAVDGNEKLFF. The CDR3 DNA follows: TGCAGCGCAGTGGACGGTAATGAAAAACTGTTTTTT. Based on the CDR3 plus reference TRBV29-1 and TRBJ1-4, the full variable domain is SAVISQKPSRDICQRGTSLTIQCQVDSQVTMMFWYRQQPGQSLTLIATANQGSEATYESGFVIDKFPISRPNLTFSTLTVSNMSPEDSSIYLCSAVDGNEKLFFGSGTQLSVL.

DNA of the CDR3: TGCGCCAGCAGCCAAGGTGTTTGGGACGCCGTTTCAGCAGATACGCAGTATTTT. This codes for CASSQGVWDAVSADTQYF. The chain is built from TRBV4-1 and TRBJ2-3, with D possibly called TRBD1 or TRBD2 (5 bases each). The V end was cut by 1 base, the J end by 4 bases, with 21 bases between. There are 18 residues in the CDR3. The V gene's germline CDR1 is MGHRA and CDR2 YSYEKL.

This clone was detected a few times. The rearrangement uses TRBV27 and TRBJ2-7; D might be TRBD1 (6 bases). The CDR3 runs to 14 residues. Germline V CDR1 and CDR2: MNHEY, SMNVEV (reference sequence). Deletions cut 6 bases from V and 3 bases from J, with 15 bases between. Written as DNA, the CDR3 is TGTGCCAGCAGAGAGACAGGTTACCTCTACGAGCAGTACTTC. Translating it yields CASRETGYLYEQYF.

In the case of this clone: Sequence at one end of the junction differs from germline and may be a read error. Other DNA sequences in this sample translate to the same CDR3. The chain links TRBV7-9 to TRBJ1-5; D gene unclear. The CDR3 sequence is 12 residues long. In germline, CDR1 is SEHNR, CDR2 FQNEAQ (reference sequence). The CDR3 sequence is CASSLENQPQHF. In nucleotides, the CDR3 is TGTGCTAGCAGCTTAGAGAATCAGCCCCAGCATTTT.

The J gene is TRBJ2-7, the V gene TRBV7-9, with 8 bases lining up with TRBD1. CDR3 length: 14 amino acids. Germline lookup yields CDR1 SEHNR and CDR2 FQNEAQ (reference sequence). V shed 4 bases, J shed 5 bases, and the junction held 7 bases outside the gene matches. CDR3 nucleotides: TGTGCCAGCAGCTCGGACAGGGTTTGGGACGAGCAGTACTTC. Protein product: CASSSDRVWDEQYF.

J is TRBJ1-5 and V is TRBV28, with 9 bases lining up with TRBD1. Per germline, CDR1 MDHEN and CDR2 SYDVKM. V trimming: 6 bases; J trimming: 0 bases; junction bases outside the gene matches: 12. This CDR3 comprises 18 residues. The DNA of the CDR3 is TGTGCCAGCAGCTTTAAAGGACAGGGGTTCTATAGCAATCAGCCCCAGCATTTT. Amino acids: CASSFKGQGFYSNQPQHF.

This chain links TRBV2 with TRBJ1-2, with D perhaps matching TRBD1 (6 bases). Trimming cost V 0 bases and J 4 bases, with 18 bases left between them. Germline V gene data show CDR1 as SNHLY and CDR2 as FYNNEI. The CDR3 covers 17 residues. The CDR3 sequence is CASSEAPWDTGFYGYTF. The CDR3 nucleotides read TGTGCCAGCAGTGAAGCGCCCTGGGACACAGGGTTCTATGGCTACACCTTC. Filled out from reference TRBV2 and TRBJ1-2, the complete variable domain reads EPEVTQTPSHQVTQMGQEVILRCVPISNHLYFYWYRQILGQKVEFLVSFYNNEISEKSEIFDDQFSVERPDGSNFTLKIRSTKLEDSAMYFCASSEAPWDTGFYGYTFGSGTRLTVV.

The chain uses TRBV4-1 and TRBJ2-5; the D is unclear. Trimming cost V 0 bases and J 2 bases, with 7 bases left between them. CDR3 size: 14 residues. Germline V gives CDR1 MGHRA, CDR2 YSYEKL. The CDR3 sequence is CASSQEFRQETQYF. CDR3 bases: TGCGCCAGCAGCCAAGAATTTAGACAAGAGACCCAGTACTTC.

V usage is TRBV5-1 and J usage is TRBJ2-1; 7 bases are a match to TRBD2. Germline values: CDR1 SGHRS, CDR2 YFSETQ. J lost 8 bases, V lost 4 bases, and 12 bases had no gene match. The length of the CDR3 is 15 residues. CDR3 in amino acids: CASSSGTSVRDEQFF. The CDR3 DNA sequence: TGCGCCAGCAGCAGCGGGACTTCCGTCCGGGATGAGCAGTTCTTC.

This clone appeared once. V usage is TRBV10-3 and J usage is TRBJ2-3; no reliable D call. V was trimmed by 0 bases and J by 6 bases, leaving 13 bases between them. Germline V gene data show CDR1 as ENHRY and CDR2 as SYGVKD. The CDR3 is made up of 15 amino acids. CDR3 amino acids: CAISESEGRRDTQYF. DNA of the CDR3: TGTGCCATCAGTGAGTCCGAAGGCCGTAGGGATACGCAGTATTTT.

This chain joins TRBV5-5 and TRBJ1-2; D remains ambiguous. Looked up from germline, CDR1 is SGHKS and CDR2 is YYEKEE (reference sequence). The CDR3 length is 12 residues. Trimming took 0 bases from V and 8 from J, leaving 8 bases between them. CDR3 DNA sequence: TGTGCCAGCAGCTTGGTGGAGCGAGGCTACACCTTC. Amino acids: CASSLVERGYTF.

The chain has TRBV11-2 and TRBJ2-1, with 10 bases aligning to TRBD2. Germline values: CDR1 SGHAT, CDR2 FQNNGV. This CDR3 has 15 residues. Losses at the gene ends were 6 bases for V and 2 bases for J; bases not matched to a gene: 4. The CDR3 here is CASRAGTSAYNEQFF. CDR3 DNA sequence: TGTGCCAGCAGGGCCGGGACTAGCGCCTACAATGAGCAGTTCTTC.

The rearrangement links TRBV27 to TRBJ2-7; no clear D gene. The ends were cut back, 5 bases at V and 3 bases at J, with 8 bases in the middle. The germline V gene encodes CDR1 MNHEY and CDR2 SMNVEV (reference sequence). The CDR3 is 12 amino acids. The CDR3 spells CASSPAGYEQYF. CDR3 nucleotides: TGTGCCAGCAGTCCCGCCGGCTACGAGCAGTACTTC.

V gene TRBV18 combines with J gene TRBJ2-7; D possibly corresponds to TRBD1 (6 bases). The CDR3 length is 16 residues. The V and J ends lost 2 bases and 7 bases respectively, with 21 bases between them. Germline V gene sequence: CDR1 KGHSH, CDR2 LQKENI. For the CDR3, the DNA is TGTGCCAGCTCACCAGACGACAGGATAAATCTATGGGAGCAGTACTTC. Residues: CASSPDDRINLWEQYF.

V is TRBV27 and J is TRBJ2-3; no clear D gene. V was trimmed by 6 bases and J by 4 bases, leaving 11 bases between them. Per germline, CDR1 MNHEY and CDR2 SMNVEV (reference sequence). The CDR3 is 13 amino acids. The CDR3 DNA follows: TGTGCCAGCAGCACGGGCGGCCCAGATACGCAGTATTTT. Translated, it gives CASSTGGPDTQYF.